This T cell receptor (beta chain) is from a study of technical replicates of blood from a handful of donors (TCRdb year 2017). Cut back by 10 bases and 2 bases, the V and J ends lie 15 bases apart. The CDR3, cysteine through phenylalanine, is 14 amino acids long. Only the CDR3 DNA stays, 42 bases, in frame from base 1. The germline V gene sets CDR1 to MDHEN and CDR2 to SYDVKM. With regard to this clone: The antigen this receptor binds is unknown. Base-call qualities are not available, and no considerably larger clone is one nucleotide away.

The method behind the library was the immunoSEQ multiplex PCR assay. The table comes from immuneACCESS by way of TCRdb, which keeps in-frame sequences with V and J called. Part of the clones is missing from these tables; in studies checked, under half for an unresolved V gene and the rest for unknown reasons. In this sample the table shows 12,000 to 15,000 clones, 84% of which occur a single time. The top ten clonotypes cover approximately 10% of the sample. The sequenced sample was PBMCs. This TCR derives from a human donor in good health. The sequence is built from TRBV28 and TRBJ1-5; TRBD1 is perhaps the D gene, given 6 matching bases. The CDR3 region: CATGGGSRNQPQHF. The base sequence is TGTGCCACCGGCGGGGGCTCTCGCAATCAGCCCCAGCATTTT.